The subject of this entry is one TCR beta chain. Its target is not known. The data belong to a study of human T cells and chemical hapten exposure. The wider study: Slight differences in pooled library volume were the main source of varying TCR yields across samples.

The library put unique molecular identifiers onto individual cDNA molecules. MiXCR, applied by TCRdb to the 5' RACE reads, yields one record per CDR3 protein. The table shows 65,000 to 90,000 distinct CDR3 sequences, with approximately 15% occurring only once. V lost 5 bases, J lost 0 bases, and 14 bases lay in between. The CDR3 length is 16 residues. Germline V gives CDR1 SGHTA, CDR2 FQGNSA. The authors extracted total RNA from unfractionated whole blood. Findings of the study overall: DPC sensitization left the count of TCRs above 1 in 1000 unchanged.

This TCR was sampled from a female donor in good health. The chain combines TRBV7-2 with TRBJ2-1, with D unresolved. This CDR3 is CASSPRRHLSYNEQFF. The CDR3 coding sequence is TGTGCCAGCAGCCCCCGCAGGCACCTCTCCTACAATGAGCAGTTCTTC.